One and the same sample provided the 4 T cell receptor beta chains below, sequenced in a study of vaccination and CD4 T cells after COVID-19. Their cognate antigens are unknown. Cultured CD4+ T cell DNA underwent sequencing with the Oncomine TCR Beta short-read assay. TCRdb redid the calling of the PCR reads with MiXCR, one entry per CDR3 protein. The data hold 15,000 to 20,000 distinct CDR3 sequences, with about three fifths observed a single time. Treatment given: roughly nine-day PBMC culture with coronavirus spike peptide pools or control peptides (ViraFEST assay). What was sequenced was CD4+ T cells from blood, cultured in vitro. The receptors stem from a human donor who had recovered from COVID-19.

The V call is TRBV7-6, the J call TRBJ2-1; no definite D call. CDR1 is SGHVS and CDR2 is FNYEAQ in the germline V gene. There are 13 residues in the CDR3. The V end lost 5 bases, the J end lost 9 bases, and 14 bases lay between the germline ends. DNA for the CDR3: TGTGCCAGCAGCCTGAGGATTTCTAGTGAGCAGTTCTTC. Translation gives CASSLRISSEQFF.

V gene TRBV11-2 combines with J gene TRBJ2-3, with TRBD2 matching 7 bases. CDR3 size: 13 residues. CDR1 and CDR2 (germline): SGHAT, FQNNGV. V was pared by 7 bases and J by 1 base, with 2 bases of the junction left unmatched. The DNA of the CDR3 is TGTGCCAGCACGGCGGGGGGCACAGATACGCAGTATTTT. It encodes CASTAGGTDTQYF.

The gene calls are TRBV19 and TRBJ1-5; no reliable D call. Trimming pared 6 bases from V and 4 bases from J, leaving 13 bases between. This CDR3 has 14 residues. From germline, CDR1 is LNHDA and CDR2 SQIVND (reference sequence). The DNA of the CDR3 is TGTGCCAGTAGCAAACCGACCCAGAATCAGCCCCAGCATTTT. It yields the protein CASSKPTQNQPQHF.

This chain connects TRBV7-9 to TRBJ2-7, with TRBD2 matching 13 bases. Germline loops: CDR1 SEHNR, CDR2 FQNEAQ (reference sequence). This CDR3 contains 17 residues. V trimming: 6 bases; J trimming: 4 bases; junction bases outside the gene matches: 12. The CDR3 coding sequence is TGTGCCAGCAGTCATCGGCAGGGACTAGCGGGAACGTACGAGCAGTACTTC. It encodes CASSHRQGLAGTYEQYF.